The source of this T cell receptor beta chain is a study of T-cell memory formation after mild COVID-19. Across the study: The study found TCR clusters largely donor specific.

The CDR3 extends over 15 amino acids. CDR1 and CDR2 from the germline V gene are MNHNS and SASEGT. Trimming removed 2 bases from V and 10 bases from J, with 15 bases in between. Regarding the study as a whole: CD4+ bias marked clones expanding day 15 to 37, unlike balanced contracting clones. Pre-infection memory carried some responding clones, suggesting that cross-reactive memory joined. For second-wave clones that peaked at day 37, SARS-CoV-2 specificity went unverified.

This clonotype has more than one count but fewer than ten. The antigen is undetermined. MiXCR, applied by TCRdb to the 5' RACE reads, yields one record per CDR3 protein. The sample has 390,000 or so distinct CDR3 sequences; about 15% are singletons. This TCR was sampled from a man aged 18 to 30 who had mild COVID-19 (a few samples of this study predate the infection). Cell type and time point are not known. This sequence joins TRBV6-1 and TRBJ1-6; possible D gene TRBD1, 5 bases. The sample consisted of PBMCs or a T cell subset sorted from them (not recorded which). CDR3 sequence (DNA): TGTGCCAGCAGTGAAAGGGTGGCAGGGCAGTCACCCCTCCACTTT. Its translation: CASSERVAGQSPLHF.